This is a list of T cell receptor beta chains from one sample in a study of blood T cells in healthy people across ages. In TCRdb, the 5' RACE reads were re-called with MiXCR into one record per CDR3 protein. Of about a million distinct CDR3 sequences detected, just over 50% appear once; the ten largest clones hold about a fifth. Specimen: blood. These receptor sequences come from a woman aged 55-70 years in good health. Both conserved end residues are part of each CDR3. Fields, in order: D gene, V gene, J gene, clone size, CDR3 protein, CDR3 DNA. The D gene is left open where the match is weak. Clone size is shown for a subset of rows, as once, few, many or a class of expanded clone.

D gene: TRBD2
V gene: TRBV20-1
J gene: TRBJ2-1
clone size: .
CDR3 protein: CSARRDYSYNEQFF
CDR3 DNA: TGCAGTGCTAGAAGGGACTACTCCTACAATGAGCAGTTCTTC

D gene: .
V gene: TRBV5-1
J gene: TRBJ2-5
clone size: .
CDR3 protein: CASSLNGQINEQYF
CDR3 DNA: TGCGCCAGCAGCTTGAATGGACAGATCAATGAGCAGTACTTC

D gene: .
V gene: TRBV28
J gene: TRBJ2-7
clone size: .
CDR3 protein: CASTLWETGVDEQYF
CDR3 DNA: TGTGCCAGCACCCTTTGGGAGACCGGTGTCGACGAGCAGTACTTC

D gene: .
V gene: TRBV7-9
J gene: TRBJ1-1
clone size: .
CDR3 protein: CASTTSGNTEAFF
CDR3 DNA: TGTGCCAGCACTACCTCGGGGAACACTGAAGCTTTCTTT

D gene: .
V gene: TRBV4-3
J gene: TRBJ2-7
clone size: once
CDR3 protein: CASSQGYGAYEQYF
CDR3 DNA: TGCGCCAGCAGCCAGGGGTATGGGGCCTACGAGCAGTACTTC

D gene: .
V gene: TRBV15
J gene: TRBJ1-5
clone size: .
CDR3 protein: CATSRGQGVDQPQHF
CDR3 DNA: TGTGCCACCAGCCGGGGGCAGGGAGTGGATCAGCCCCAGCATTTT

D gene: TRBD2
V gene: TRBV5-1
J gene: TRBJ2-7
clone size: few
CDR3 protein: CASSLLRERIHEQYF
CDR3 DNA: TGCGCCAGCAGCTTGTTGCGGGAGAGGATCCACGAGCAGTACTTC

D gene: TRBD2
V gene: TRBV29-1
J gene: TRBJ2-7
clone size: few
CDR3 protein: CSVGLAGKGSYEQYF
CDR3 DNA: TGCAGCGTTGGACTAGCGGGAAAGGGCTCCTACGAGCAGTACTTC

D gene: TRBD2
V gene: TRBV2
J gene: TRBJ2-7
clone size: .
CDR3 protein: CASSETGGTYEQYF
CDR3 DNA: TGTGCCAGCAGTGAAACGGGAGGAACCTACGAGCAGTACTTC

D gene: .
V gene: TRBV4-1
J gene: TRBJ2-1
clone size: .
CDR3 protein: CASSQDPRYNEQFF
CDR3 DNA: TGCGCCAGCAGCCAAGACCCTAGATACAATGAGCAGTTCTTC

D gene: .
V gene: TRBV15
J gene: TRBJ2-2
clone size: .
CDR3 protein: CVTSSDSRNTGELFF
CDR3 DNA: TGTGTCACCAGCAGTGACAGCCGAAACACCGGGGAGCTGTTTTTT

D gene: TRBD1
V gene: TRBV6-1
J gene: TRBJ2-3
clone size: .
CDR3 protein: CASSLRRGQGDTQYF
CDR3 DNA: TGTGCCAGCAGTCTCCGGCGGGGACAGGGGGATACGCAGTATTTT

D gene: .
V gene: TRBV29-1
J gene: TRBJ2-7
clone size: few
CDR3 protein: CSVGFAGLSYEQYF
CDR3 DNA: TGCAGCGTTGGGTTTGCGGGACTCTCCTACGAGCAGTACTTC

D gene: TRBD2
V gene: TRBV10-3
J gene: TRBJ2-3
clone size: .
CDR3 protein: CAIRRSSGTSTDTQYF
CDR3 DNA: TGTGCCATCAGAAGATCTAGCGGGACGAGCACAGATACGCAGTATTTT

D gene: .
V gene: TRBV27
J gene: TRBJ2-7
clone size: few
CDR3 protein: CASKGRGPYEQYF
CDR3 DNA: TGTGCCAGCAAGGGGAGAGGGCCCTACGAGCAGTACTTC

D gene: .
V gene: TRBV7-2
J gene: TRBJ2-3
clone size: many
CDR3 protein: CASSLGLGADTQYF
CDR3 DNA: TGTGCCAGCAGCCTTGGTTTGGGGGCAGATACGCAGTATTTT

D gene: .
V gene: TRBV20-1
J gene: TRBJ2-7
clone size: .
CDR3 protein: CSARGRALSYEQYF
CDR3 DNA: TGCAGTGCTAGAGGACGAGCGCTCTCCTACGAGCAGTACTTC

D gene: .
V gene: TRBV18
J gene: TRBJ2-3
clone size: .
CDR3 protein: CATEDSSSTDTQYF
CDR3 DNA: TGTGCCACTGAAGATAGTTCCAGCACAGATACGCAGTATTTT

D gene: .
V gene: TRBV5-4
J gene: TRBJ1-1
clone size: .
CDR3 protein: CASSLASGVGEAFF
CDR3 DNA: TGTGCCAGCAGCTTGGCCAGTGGAGTGGGTGAAGCTTTCTTT

D gene: .
V gene: TRBV12-5
J gene: TRBJ2-5
clone size: .
CDR3 protein: CASGLSRETQYF
CDR3 DNA: TGTGCTAGTGGTTTGTCCCGGGAGACCCAGTACTTC

D gene: TRBD2
V gene: TRBV20-1
J gene: TRBJ2-1
clone size: .
CDR3 protein: CSANDGTSGSIGYNEQFF
CDR3 DNA: TGCAGTGCCAACGACGGGACTAGCGGGAGTATCGGCTACAATGAGCAGTTCTTC

D gene: TRBD2
V gene: TRBV7-2
J gene: TRBJ2-7
clone size: few
CDR3 protein: CASSPPSGRRYEQYF
CDR3 DNA: TGTGCCAGCAGCCCGCCTAGCGGGAGGAGATACGAGCAGTACTTC

D gene: .
V gene: TRBV6-2/TRBV6-3
J gene: TRBJ1-1
clone size: .
CDR3 protein: CASSFNLRSEAFF
CDR3 DNA: TGTGCCAGCAGTTTCAACCTTCGATCTGAAGCTTTCTTT

D gene: TRBD1
V gene: TRBV4-2
J gene: TRBJ2-3
clone size: few
CDR3 protein: CASSQAGTGDTDTQYF
CDR3 DNA: TGTGCCAGCAGCCAAGCAGGGACAGGAGACACAGATACGCAGTATTTT

D gene: .
V gene: TRBV6-2/TRBV6-3
J gene: TRBJ2-3
clone size: .
CDR3 protein: CASRNRPDTQYF
CDR3 DNA: TGTGCCAGCAGAAACAGGCCAGATACGCAGTATTTT

D gene: .
V gene: TRBV4-2
J gene: TRBJ1-2
clone size: few
CDR3 protein: CASSQGALFKGGYTF
CDR3 DNA: TGTGCCAGCAGCCAAGGGGCATTGTTCAAGGGTGGCTACACCTTC

D gene: .
V gene: TRBV9
J gene: TRBJ2-3
clone size: .
CDR3 protein: CASSVSPRPPDTQYF
CDR3 DNA: TGTGCCAGCAGCGTATCCCCCCGTCCCCCAGATACGCAGTATTTT

D gene: .
V gene: TRBV28
J gene: TRBJ1-6
clone size: few
CDR3 protein: CASSYRQEGNSPLHF
CDR3 DNA: TGTGCCAGCAGTTACCGACAGGAAGGGAATTCACCCCTCCACTTT

D gene: .
V gene: TRBV7-2
J gene: TRBJ2-7
clone size: few
CDR3 protein: CASSLGFNEQYF
CDR3 DNA: TGTGCCAGTAGCTTAGGGTTCAACGAGCAGTACTTC

D gene: .
V gene: TRBV12-3/TRBV12-4
J gene: TRBJ1-2
clone size: .
CDR3 protein: CASSLRSRGGYTF
CDR3 DNA: TGTGCCAGCAGTTTGCGTTCCAGGGGCGGCTACACCTTC

D gene: .
V gene: TRBV4-2
J gene: TRBJ2-7
clone size: .
CDR3 protein: CASSPWDNPYNEQYF
CDR3 DNA: TGTGCCAGCAGCCCGTGGGACAACCCCTACAATGAGCAGTACTTC

D gene: .
V gene: TRBV4-2
J gene: TRBJ1-1
clone size: .
CDR3 protein: CASSQGHGTEAFF
CDR3 DNA: TGTGCCAGCAGCCAGGGACATGGCACTGAAGCTTTCTTT

D gene: TRBD1
V gene: TRBV5-5
J gene: TRBJ1-2
clone size: .
CDR3 protein: CASSLSDRGPGYGYTF
CDR3 DNA: TGTGCCAGCAGCTTAAGTGACAGGGGGCCCGGCTATGGCTACACCTTC

D gene: TRBD1
V gene: TRBV9
J gene: TRBJ1-2
clone size: once
CDR3 protein: CASSPRTGRHYGYTF
CDR3 DNA: TGTGCCAGCAGCCCAAGGACAGGCCGCCACTATGGCTACACCTTC

D gene: .
V gene: TRBV15
J gene: TRBJ2-3
clone size: .
CDR3 protein: CATSRGTSEAYTQYF
CDR3 DNA: TGTGCCACCAGCAGAGGGACCTCCGAGGCATATACGCAGTATTTT

D gene: .
V gene: TRBV12-3/TRBV12-4
J gene: TRBJ2-7
clone size: few
CDR3 protein: CASSPGTRLLEQYF
CDR3 DNA: TGTGCCAGCAGTCCCGGGACTCGTCTTCTGGAGCAGTACTTC

D gene: .
V gene: TRBV7-6
J gene: TRBJ2-7
clone size: few
CDR3 protein: CASSLALVSSSYEQYF
CDR3 DNA: TGTGCCAGCAGCTTAGCGCTGGTTTCTAGCTCCTACGAGCAGTACTTC

D gene: .
V gene: TRBV7-8
J gene: TRBJ2-7
clone size: once
CDR3 protein: CASSLGLPKDPTGGYEQYF
CDR3 DNA: TGTGCCAGCAGCTTAGGCCTCCCCAAGGACCCTACGGGTGGCTACGAGCAGTACTTC

D gene: .
V gene: TRBV18
J gene: TRBJ2-4
clone size: .
CDR3 protein: CASSAELAENIQYF
CDR3 DNA: TGTGCCAGCTCAGCAGAGCTAGCCGAAAACATTCAGTACTTC

D gene: .
V gene: TRBV28
J gene: TRBJ2-1
clone size: few
CDR3 protein: CASRAGPSYNEQFF
CDR3 DNA: TGTGCCAGCCGCGCCGGGCCCTCCTACAATGAGCAGTTCTTC